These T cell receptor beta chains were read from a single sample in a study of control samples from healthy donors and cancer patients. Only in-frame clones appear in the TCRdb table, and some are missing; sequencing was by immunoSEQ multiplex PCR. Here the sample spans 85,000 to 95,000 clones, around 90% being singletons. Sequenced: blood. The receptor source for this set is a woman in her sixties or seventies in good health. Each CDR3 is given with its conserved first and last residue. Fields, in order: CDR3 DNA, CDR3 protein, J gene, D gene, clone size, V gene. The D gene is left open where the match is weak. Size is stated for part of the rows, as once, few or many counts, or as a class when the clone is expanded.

TGTGCCAGCAGCTTAGATTCGGCTGGGGGGGAAGCTTTCTTT CASSLDSAGGEAFF TRBJ1-1 NA NA TRBV7-9
TGCGCCAGCAGCCGCTTAGCCGGGCCGGGCTACACCTTC CASSRLAGPGYTF TRBJ1-2 NA NA TRBV4-1
TGTGCCAGCAGCCCTGACAGGGGGCGCTCCTACGAGCAGTACTTC CASSPDRGRSYEQYF TRBJ2-7 TRBD1 NA TRBV2
TGTGCCAGCAGGAGTAGCGGGGGGAAAGAGACCCAGTACTTC CASRSSGGKETQYF TRBJ2-5 TRBD2 NA TRBV3-1/TRBV3-2
TGTGCCAGCAATTCGGACAGGGAAGGTCAGCCCCAGCATTTT CASNSDREGQPQHF TRBJ1-5 TRBD1 NA TRBV2
TGCGCCAGCAGGCCGGGAGACACCAGTGAAGCTTTCTTT CASRPGDTSEAFF TRBJ1-1 NA NA TRBV5-1
TGTGCCAGCATGTGGACTGTGGGGAACACCGGGGAGCTGTTTTTT CASMWTVGNTGELFF TRBJ2-2 NA NA TRBV2
TGTGCAAGTCGCTTTTCCGCAGAACTCCGGAATCAGCCCCAGCATTTT CASRFSAELRNQPQHF TRBJ1-5 NA NA TRBV12-2
TGTGCCAGCAGCCAACAGGTTTTGAATTCACCCCTCCACTTT CASSQQVLNSPLHF TRBJ1-6 NA once TRBV3-1/TRBV3-2
TGTGCCAGCAGCGTAGCGGCAACTAATGAAAAACTGTTTTTT CASSVAATNEKLFF TRBJ1-4 NA once TRBV9
TGTGCCTGGAGGTCTGGAGCTGGAAACACCATATATTTT CAWRSGAGNTIYF TRBJ1-3 NA NA TRBV30
TGTGCCAGCTCACCAATAGTTTCCTACAATGAGCAGTTCTTC CASSPIVSYNEQFF TRBJ2-1 NA once TRBV18
TGTGCCACCAGCAGCCGCCGGGACAGAGGATCTGAAAAACTGTTTTTT CATSSRRDRGSEKLFF TRBJ1-4 TRBD1 NA TRBV15
TGTGCCAGCAGCTTGGGAGGAGGACCCTATGGCTACACCTTC CASSLGGGPYGYTF TRBJ1-2 NA NA TRBV5-4
TGCAGCGTTGGGGACAGGGGGCGAGGCAGTGGCTACACCTTC CSVGDRGRGSGYTF TRBJ1-2 TRBD1 NA TRBV29-1
TGTGCCAGCAAAAAGGTTCTCAGCCCAGAGACCCAGTACTTC CASKKVLSPETQYF TRBJ2-5 NA once TRBV2
TGCGCCAGCAGCTTGCTGGAGAACACTGAAGCTTTCTTT CASSLLENTEAFF TRBJ1-1 NA NA TRBV5-1
TGTGCCAGCTCAGACGGGGTAAATCAGCCCCAGCATTTT CASSDGVNQPQHF TRBJ1-5 NA NA TRBV18